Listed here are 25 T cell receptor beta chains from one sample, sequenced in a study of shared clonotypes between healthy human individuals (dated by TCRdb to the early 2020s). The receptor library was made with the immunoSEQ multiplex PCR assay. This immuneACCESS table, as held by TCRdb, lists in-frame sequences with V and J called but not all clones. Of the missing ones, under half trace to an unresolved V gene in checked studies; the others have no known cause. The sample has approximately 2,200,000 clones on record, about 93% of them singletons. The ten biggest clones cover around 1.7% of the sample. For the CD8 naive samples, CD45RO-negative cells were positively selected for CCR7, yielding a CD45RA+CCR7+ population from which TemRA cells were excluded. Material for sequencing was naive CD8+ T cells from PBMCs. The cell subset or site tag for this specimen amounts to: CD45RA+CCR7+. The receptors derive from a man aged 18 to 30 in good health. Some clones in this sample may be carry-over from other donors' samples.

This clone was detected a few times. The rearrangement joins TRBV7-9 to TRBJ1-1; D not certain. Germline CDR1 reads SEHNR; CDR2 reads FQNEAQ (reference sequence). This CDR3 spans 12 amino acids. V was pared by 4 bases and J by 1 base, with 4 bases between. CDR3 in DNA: TGTGCCAGCAGCTGGACGAACACTGAAGCTTTCTTT. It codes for CASSWTNTEAFF.

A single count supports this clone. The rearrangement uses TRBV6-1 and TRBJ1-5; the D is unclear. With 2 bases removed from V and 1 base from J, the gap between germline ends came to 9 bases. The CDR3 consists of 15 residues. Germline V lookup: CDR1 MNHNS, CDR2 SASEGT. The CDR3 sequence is CASSERHMSNQPQHF. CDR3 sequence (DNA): TGTGCCAGCAGTGAACGACACATGAGCAATCAGCCCCAGCATTTT.

As DNA, the CDR3 is TGCAGCGTTGAAGGTTGGAGACTAGCGACCTACAATGAGCAGTTCTTC. Translated, it gives CSVEGWRLATYNEQFF. This rearrangement joins TRBV29-1 to TRBJ2-1, with 8 bases matching TRBD2. The V segment lost 1 base and the J segment 2 bases; nucleotides outside the gene matches: 7. CDR1 and CDR2 (germline): SQVTM, ANQGSEA. This CDR3 is built from 16 residues.

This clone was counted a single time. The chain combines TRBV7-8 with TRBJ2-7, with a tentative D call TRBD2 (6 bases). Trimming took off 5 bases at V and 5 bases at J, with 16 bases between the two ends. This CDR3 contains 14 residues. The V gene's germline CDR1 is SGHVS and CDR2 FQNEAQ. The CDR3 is CASSAGWRDHEQYF. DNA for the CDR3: TGTGCCAGCAGCGCGGGGTGGCGGGACCACGAGCAGTACTTC. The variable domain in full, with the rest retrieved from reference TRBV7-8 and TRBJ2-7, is GAGVSQSPRYKVAKRGQDVALRCDPISGHVSLFWYQQALGQGPEFLTYFQNEAQLDKSGLPSDRFFAERPEGSVSTLKIQRTQQEDSAVYLCASSAGWRDHEQYFGPGTRLTVT.

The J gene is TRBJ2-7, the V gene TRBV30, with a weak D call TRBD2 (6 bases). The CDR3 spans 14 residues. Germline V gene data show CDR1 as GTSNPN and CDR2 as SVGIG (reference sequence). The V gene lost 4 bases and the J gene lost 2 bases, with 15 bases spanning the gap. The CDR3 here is CAWTLVGGAYEQYF. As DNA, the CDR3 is TGTGCCTGGACCTTGGTGGGGGGAGCCTACGAGCAGTACTTC.

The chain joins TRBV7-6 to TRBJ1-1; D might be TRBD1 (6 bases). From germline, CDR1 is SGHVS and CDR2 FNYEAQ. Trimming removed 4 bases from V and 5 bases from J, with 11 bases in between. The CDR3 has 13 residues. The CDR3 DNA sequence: TGTGCCAGCAGCTCGAGGGGGGTGACTGAAGCTTTCTTT. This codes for CASSSRGVTEAFF.

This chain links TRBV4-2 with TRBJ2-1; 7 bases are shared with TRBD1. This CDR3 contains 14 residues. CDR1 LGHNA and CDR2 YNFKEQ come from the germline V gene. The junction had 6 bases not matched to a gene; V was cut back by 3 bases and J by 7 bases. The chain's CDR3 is CASSQNRGGNEQFF. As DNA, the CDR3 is TGTGCCAGCAGCCAGAACAGGGGCGGGAATGAGCAGTTCTTC.

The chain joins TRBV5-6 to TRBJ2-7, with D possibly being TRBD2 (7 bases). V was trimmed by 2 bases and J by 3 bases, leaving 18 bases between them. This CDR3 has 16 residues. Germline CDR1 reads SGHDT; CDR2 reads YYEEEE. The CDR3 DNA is TGTGCCAGCAGCTTTGGGGGCGGGGGCCTTCTCTACGAGCAGTACTTC. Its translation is CASSFGGGGLLYEQYF.

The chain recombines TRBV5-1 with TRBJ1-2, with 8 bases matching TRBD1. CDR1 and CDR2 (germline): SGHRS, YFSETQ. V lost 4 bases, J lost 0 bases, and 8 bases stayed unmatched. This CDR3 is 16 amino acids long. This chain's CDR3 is CASSPRGTGANYGYTF. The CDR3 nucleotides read TGCGCCAGCAGCCCCCGTGGGACAGGAGCTAACTATGGCTACACCTTC. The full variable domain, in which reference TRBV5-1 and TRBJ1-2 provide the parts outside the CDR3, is KAGVTQTPRYLIKTRGQQVTLSCSPISGHRSVSWYQQTPGQGLQFLFEYFSETQRNKGNFPGRFSGRQFSNSRSEMNVSTLELGDSALYLCASSPRGTGANYGYTFGSGTRLTVV.

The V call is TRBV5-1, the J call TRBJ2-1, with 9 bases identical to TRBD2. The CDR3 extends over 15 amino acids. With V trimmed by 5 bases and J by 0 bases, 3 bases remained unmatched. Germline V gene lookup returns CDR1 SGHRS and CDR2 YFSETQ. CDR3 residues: CASRLAGSSYNEQFF. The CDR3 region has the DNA TGCGCCAGCAGACTAGCGGGCAGCTCCTACAATGAGCAGTTCTTC.

CDR3 DNA: TGTGCCAGCAGTTTACTTCGTGGCAGGGGGCGCTGGGAGCAGTACTTC. Protein sequence: CASSLLRGRGRWEQYF. The V call is TRBV27, the J call TRBJ2-7; 8 bases match TRBD1. Germline V gene sequence: CDR1 MNHEY, CDR2 SMNVEV (reference sequence). The CDR3 spans 16 residues. The J segment lost 7 bases and the V segment lost 2 bases, leaving 13 bases of the junction unmatched.

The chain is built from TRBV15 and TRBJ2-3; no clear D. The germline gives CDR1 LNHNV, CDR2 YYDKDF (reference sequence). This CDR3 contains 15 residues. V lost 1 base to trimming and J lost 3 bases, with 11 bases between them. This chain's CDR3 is CATSRGPGLTDTQYF. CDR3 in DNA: TGTGCCACCAGCAGAGGACCGGGTCTTACAGATACGCAGTATTTT. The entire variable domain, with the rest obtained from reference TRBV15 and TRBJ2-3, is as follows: DAMVIQNPRYQVTQFGKPVTLSCSQTLNHNVMYWYQQKSSQAPKLLFHYYDKDFNNEADTPDNFQSRRPNTSFCFLDIRSPGLGDTAMYLCATSRGPGLTDTQYFGPGTRLTVL.

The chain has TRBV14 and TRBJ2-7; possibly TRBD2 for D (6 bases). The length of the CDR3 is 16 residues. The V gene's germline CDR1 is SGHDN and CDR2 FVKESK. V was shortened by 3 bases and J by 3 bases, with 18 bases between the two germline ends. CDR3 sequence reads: CASSQGLSSAYYEQYF. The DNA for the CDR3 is TGTGCCAGCAGCCAGGGTTTGTCTAGCGCATACTACGAGCAGTACTTC.

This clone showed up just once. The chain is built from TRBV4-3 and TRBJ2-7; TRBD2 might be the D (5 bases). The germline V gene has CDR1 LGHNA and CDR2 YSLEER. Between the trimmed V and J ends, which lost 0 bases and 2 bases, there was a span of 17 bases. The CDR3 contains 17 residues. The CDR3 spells CASSQDSRAPGTYEQYF. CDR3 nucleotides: TGCGCCAGCAGCCAAGATTCGAGGGCACCGGGGACCTACGAGCAGTACTTC.

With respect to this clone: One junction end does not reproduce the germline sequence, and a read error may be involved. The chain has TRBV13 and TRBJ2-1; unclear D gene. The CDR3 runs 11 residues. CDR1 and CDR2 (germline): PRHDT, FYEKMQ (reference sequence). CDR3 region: CASSLGSDLLF. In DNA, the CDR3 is TGTGCCAGCAGCTTAGGATCAGATTTACTCTTC.

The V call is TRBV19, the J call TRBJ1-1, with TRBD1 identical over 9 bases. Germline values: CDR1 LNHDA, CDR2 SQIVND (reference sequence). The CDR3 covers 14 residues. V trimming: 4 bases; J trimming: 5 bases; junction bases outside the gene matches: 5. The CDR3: CASSRYRGRTEAFF. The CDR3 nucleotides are TGTGCCAGTAGTAGATACAGGGGGCGTACTGAAGCTTTCTTT.

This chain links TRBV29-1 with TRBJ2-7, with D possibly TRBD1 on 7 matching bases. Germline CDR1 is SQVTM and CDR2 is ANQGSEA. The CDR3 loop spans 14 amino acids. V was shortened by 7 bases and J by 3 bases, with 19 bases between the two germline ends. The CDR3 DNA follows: TGCAGCGCCCTAAGCAGCAGGGGGGTCTACGAGCAGTACTTC. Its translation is CSALSSRGVYEQYF.

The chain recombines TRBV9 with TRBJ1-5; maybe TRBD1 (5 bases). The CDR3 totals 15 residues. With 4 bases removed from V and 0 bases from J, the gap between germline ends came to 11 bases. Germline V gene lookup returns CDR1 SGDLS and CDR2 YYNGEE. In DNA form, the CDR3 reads TGTGCCAGCAGCCCCTACGGACATAGCAATCAGCCCCAGCATTTT. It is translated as CASSPYGHSNQPQHF.

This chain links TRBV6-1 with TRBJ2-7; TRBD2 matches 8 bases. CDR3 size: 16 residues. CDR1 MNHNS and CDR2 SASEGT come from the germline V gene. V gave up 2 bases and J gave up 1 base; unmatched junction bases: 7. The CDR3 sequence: CASSEIRTSGSYEQYF. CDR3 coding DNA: TGTGCCAGCAGTGAAATTCGCACTAGCGGTTCCTACGAGCAGTACTTC.

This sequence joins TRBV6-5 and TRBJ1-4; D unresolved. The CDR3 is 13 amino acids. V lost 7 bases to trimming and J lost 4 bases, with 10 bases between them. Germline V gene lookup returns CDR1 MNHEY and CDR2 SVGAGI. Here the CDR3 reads CASTPGGNEKLFF. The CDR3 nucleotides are TGTGCCAGCACCCCAGGCGGTAATGAAAAACTGTTTTTT.

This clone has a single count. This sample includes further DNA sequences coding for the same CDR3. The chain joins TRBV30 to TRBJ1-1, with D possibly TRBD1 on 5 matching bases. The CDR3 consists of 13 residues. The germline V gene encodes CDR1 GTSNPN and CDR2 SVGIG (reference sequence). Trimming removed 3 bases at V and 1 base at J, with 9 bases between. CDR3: CAWSWGGNTEAFF. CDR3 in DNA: TGTGCCTGGAGCTGGGGGGGGAACACTGAAGCTTTCTTT.

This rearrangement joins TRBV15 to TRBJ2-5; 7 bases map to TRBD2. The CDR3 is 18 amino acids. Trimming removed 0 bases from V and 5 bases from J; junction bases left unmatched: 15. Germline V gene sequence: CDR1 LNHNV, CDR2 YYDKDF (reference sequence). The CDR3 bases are TGTGCCACCAGCAGAGAGGGGGGGGGTCCAGCCCTCTGGGAGACCCAGTACTTC. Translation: CATSREGGGPALWETQYF.

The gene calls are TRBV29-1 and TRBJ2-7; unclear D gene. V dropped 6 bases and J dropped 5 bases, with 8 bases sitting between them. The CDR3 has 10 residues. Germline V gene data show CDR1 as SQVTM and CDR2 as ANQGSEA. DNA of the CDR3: TGCAGCGTATTTATCCACGAGCAGTACTTC. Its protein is CSVFIHEQYF.

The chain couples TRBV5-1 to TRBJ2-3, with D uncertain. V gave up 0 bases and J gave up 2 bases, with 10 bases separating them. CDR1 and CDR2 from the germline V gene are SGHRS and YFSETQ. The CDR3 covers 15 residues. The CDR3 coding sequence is TGCGCCAGCAGCTTGGGACTCCTTAACACAGATACGCAGTATTTT. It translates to CASSLGLLNTDTQYF.

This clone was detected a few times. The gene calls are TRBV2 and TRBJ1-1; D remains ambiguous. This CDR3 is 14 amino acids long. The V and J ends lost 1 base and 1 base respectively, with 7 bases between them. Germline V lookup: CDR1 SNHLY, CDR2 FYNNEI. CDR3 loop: CASSEVIGNTEAFF. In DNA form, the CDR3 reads TGTGCCAGCAGTGAAGTAATAGGGAACACTGAAGCTTTCTTT.